Listed below are T cell receptor beta chains from one sample, sequenced in a study of blood T cell repertoires in COVID-19. Sequencing was performed with immunoSEQ multiplex PCR; in TCRdb, only in-frame clones are kept and a portion is missing. In the table there are 150,000 or so clones, almost 85% of which are singletons. The sequenced sample was peripheral blood. The receptors shown here come from a man aged 18 to 30 with active or convalescent COVID-19. Both conserved end residues are trimmed from each CDR3. D genes are given only for firm matches.

d_gene: NA; v_gene: TRBV7-2; CDR3aa: ASSLGWTHSYEQY
d_gene: NA; v_gene: TRBV30; CDR3aa: AWSLENGYT
d_gene: TRBD2; v_gene: TRBV5-1; CDR3aa: ASSSTLGGSNNEQF
d_gene: TRBD1; v_gene: TRBV19; CDR3aa: ASSRDRGLYGYT
d_gene: TRBD1; v_gene: TRBV6-1; CDR3aa: ASSGPLLTRTGGYEQY
d_gene: TRBD1; v_gene: TRBV5-1; CDR3aa: ASSSVPGQGYEQY
d_gene: TRBD1; v_gene: TRBV6-1; CDR3aa: ASSEGNRGYNEQF
d_gene: NA; v_gene: TRBV3-1/TRBV3-2; CDR3aa: ASSQDYMGTKH
d_gene: NA; v_gene: TRBV28; CDR3aa: ASSFRRMTEAF
d_gene: NA; v_gene: TRBV7-9; CDR3aa: ASSTSSPTGILNYGYT
d_gene: NA; v_gene: TRBV3-1/TRBV3-2; CDR3aa: ASSQSTGNYGYT
d_gene: NA; v_gene: TRBV28; CDR3aa: ATLSGNRGEQF
d_gene: TRBD1; v_gene: TRBV15; CDR3aa: ATSRLTGGDEQF
d_gene: TRBD1; v_gene: TRBV30; CDR3aa: AWSKGQIYT
d_gene: NA; v_gene: TRBV5-1; CDR3aa: ASSLDERLPNTEAF
d_gene: TRBD1; v_gene: TRBV3-1/TRBV3-2; CDR3aa: ASSTYGRQGSYNEQF
d_gene: TRBD2; v_gene: TRBV6-2/TRBV6-3; CDR3aa: ASSYSVRGRAQY
d_gene: NA; v_gene: TRBV4-3; CDR3aa: ASSQDPGRASTGELF
d_gene: NA; v_gene: TRBV5-6; CDR3aa: ASSLGRGNTEAF
d_gene: TRBD2; v_gene: TRBV27; CDR3aa: ASRALAVVAFTDTQY
d_gene: NA; v_gene: TRBV18; CDR3aa: ASSPEGGVNTEAF
d_gene: TRBD2; v_gene: TRBV9; CDR3aa: ASSAAYSSGPSYNEQF
d_gene: TRBD2; v_gene: TRBV27; CDR3aa: ASSLYPGAGGRTDTQY
d_gene: TRBD2; v_gene: TRBV6-6; CDR3aa: ASSLGLAGLSSYEQY
d_gene: NA; v_gene: TRBV6-6; CDR3aa: ASSISPNTEAF
d_gene: TRBD2; v_gene: TRBV30; CDR3aa: AWGNKPGLAYNEQF
d_gene: NA; v_gene: TRBV18; CDR3aa: ASSPARERWYGYT
d_gene: TRBD1; v_gene: TRBV5-6; CDR3aa: ASSPGQNYGYT
d_gene: TRBD2; v_gene: TRBV2; CDR3aa: ASSAGTSGYNEQF
d_gene: NA; v_gene: TRBV19; CDR3aa: ASSTRQAYNQPQH
d_gene: NA; v_gene: TRBV6-1; CDR3aa: ASSDGQPLFGNTIY